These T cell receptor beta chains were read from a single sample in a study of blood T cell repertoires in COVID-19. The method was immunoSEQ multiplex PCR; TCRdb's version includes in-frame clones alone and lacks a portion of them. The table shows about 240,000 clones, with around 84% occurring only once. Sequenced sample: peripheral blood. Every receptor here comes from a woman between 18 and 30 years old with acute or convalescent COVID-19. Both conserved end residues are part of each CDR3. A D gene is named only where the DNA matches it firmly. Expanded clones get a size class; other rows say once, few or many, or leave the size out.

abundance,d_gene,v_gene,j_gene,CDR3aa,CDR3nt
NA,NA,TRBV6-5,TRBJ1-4,CASRLQVATNEKLFF,TGTGCCAGCAGACTCCAGGTTGCAACTAATGAAAAACTGTTTTTT
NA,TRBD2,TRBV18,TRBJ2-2,CASSPLLAGDVTGELFF,TGTGCCAGCTCTCCACTACTAGCGGGGGACGTCACCGGGGAGCTGTTTTTT
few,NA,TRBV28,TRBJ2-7,CASSLLSVLGASYEQYF,TGTGCCAGCAGTTTATTGAGTGTCCTAGGGGCATCCTACGAGCAGTACTTC
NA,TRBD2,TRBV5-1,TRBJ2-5,CASSFGTSGVGETQYF,TGCGCCAGCAGCTTCGGGACTAGCGGAGTGGGGGAGACCCAGTACTTC
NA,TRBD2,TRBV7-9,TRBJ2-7,CASSSTSGDSYEQYF,TGTGCCAGCAGCAGCACTAGCGGCGACTCCTACGAGCAGTACTTC
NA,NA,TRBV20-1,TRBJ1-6,CSASTGFGNSPLHF,TGCAGTGCTAGTACGGGGTTCGGAAATTCACCCCTCCACTTT
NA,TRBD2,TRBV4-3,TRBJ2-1,CASSQESLAGGSWNEQFF,TGCGCCAGCAGCCAAGAATCACTAGCGGGAGGGTCTTGGAATGAGCAGTTCTTC
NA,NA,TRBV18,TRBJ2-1,CASSPPANEQFF,TGTGCCAGCTCACCACCGGCAAATGAGCAGTTCTTC
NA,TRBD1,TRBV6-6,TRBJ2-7,CASTPGQGYEQYF,TGTGCCAGCACCCCCGGACAGGGTTACGAGCAGTACTTC
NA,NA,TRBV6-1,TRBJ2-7,CASSEAGDGYEQYF,TGTGCCAGCAGTGAAGCTGGAGACGGCTACGAGCAGTACTTC
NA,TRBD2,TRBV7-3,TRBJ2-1,CASSRSGLAGGIYEQFF,TGTGCCAGCAGCCGATCGGGGCTAGCGGGAGGGATCTATGAGCAGTTCTTC
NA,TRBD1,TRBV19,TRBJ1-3,CASSRTGRSGNTIYF,TGTGCCAGTAGTAGGACAGGACGGTCTGGAAACACCATATATTTT
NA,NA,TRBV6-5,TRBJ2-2,CASRGRAAGELFF,TGTGCCAGTAGGGGGAGGGCCGCCGGGGAGCTGTTTTTT
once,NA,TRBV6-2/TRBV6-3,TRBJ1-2,CASSWVERPNYGYTF,TGTGCCAGCAGTTGGGTTGAGAGGCCTAACTATGGCTACACCTTC
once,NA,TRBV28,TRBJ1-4,CASSPGGGWHEKLFF,TGTGCCAGCAGCCCGGGGGGAGGGTGGCACGAAAAACTGTTTTTT
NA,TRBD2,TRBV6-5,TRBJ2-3,CASRSLAGNPTSQYF,TGTGCCAGCAGGTCTCTAGCGGGAAATCCCACCTCGCAGTATTTT
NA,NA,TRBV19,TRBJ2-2,CASSAPGGTGELFF,TGTGCCAGTAGTGCCCCTGGGGGGACCGGGGAGCTGTTTTTT
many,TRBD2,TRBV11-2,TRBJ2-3,CASSFQLAGGGDTQYF,TGTGCCAGCAGCTTCCAACTAGCGGGAGGGGGAGATACGCAGTATTTT
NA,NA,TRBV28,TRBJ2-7,CASSFVGGFSYEQYF,TGTGCCAGCAGTTTCGTAGGCGGATTCTCCTACGAGCAGTACTTC
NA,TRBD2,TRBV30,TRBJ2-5,CAWSVIAGGNIYF,TGTGCCTGGAGTGTAATTGCGGGAGGGAACATATACTTC
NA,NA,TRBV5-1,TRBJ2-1,CASSLGAGYNEQFF,TGCGCCAGCAGCTTGGGGGCAGGCTACAATGAGCAGTTCTTC
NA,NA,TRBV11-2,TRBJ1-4,CASSSVPGVREKLFF,TGTGCCAGCAGCTCAGTCCCGGGGGTTCGTGAAAAACTGTTTTTT
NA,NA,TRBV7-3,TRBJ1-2,CASSPSRDTGTAYGYTF,TGTGCCAGCAGCCCCAGCCGAGATACAGGGACCGCTTATGGCTACACCTTC
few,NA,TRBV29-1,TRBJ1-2,CSVKRVTERNYGYTF,TGCAGCGTCAAGCGAGTGACAGAAAGGAACTATGGCTACACCTTC
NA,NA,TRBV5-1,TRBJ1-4,CASSLADRQGEKLFF,TGCGCCAGCAGCTTGGCCGACAGGCAGGGTGAAAAACTGTTTTTT
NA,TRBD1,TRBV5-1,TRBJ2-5,CASGTAQETQYF,TGCGCCAGCGGGACAGCCCAAGAGACCCAGTACTTC
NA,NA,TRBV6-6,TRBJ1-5,CASSYGGNQPQHF,TGTGCCAGCAGTTACGGGGGGAATCAGCCCCAGCATTTT
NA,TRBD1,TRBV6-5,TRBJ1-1,CASSPQGAGTEAFF,TGTGCCAGCAGTCCCCAGGGGGCTGGCACTGAAGCTTTCTTT
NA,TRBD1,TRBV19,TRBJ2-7,CASSDRGFRDEQYF,TGTGCCAGTAGTGACAGGGGATTTCGGGACGAGCAGTACTTC
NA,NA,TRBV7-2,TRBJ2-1,CASSLYGGSAYNEQFF,TGTGCCAGCAGCTTATACGGCGGCAGCGCCTACAATGAGCAGTTCTTC
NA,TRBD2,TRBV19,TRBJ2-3,CASSRRGVLGQYF,TGTGCCAGTAGTAGGCGGGGGGTGCTAGGGCAGTATTTT
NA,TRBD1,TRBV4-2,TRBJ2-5,CASSQTWARGQVRTQYF,TGTGCCAGCAGCCAAACTTGGGCGCGGGGACAGGTCAGGACCCAGTACTTC